This T cell receptor (beta chain) came from a study of T cells in Graves' hyperthyroidism and ophthalmopathy. What was amplified from RNA transcripts were TCR beta CDR3 regions. The TCR CDR3 first-round RT-PCR relied on the HTBI primer set. TCRdb re-called the multiplex PCR reads through MiXCR, storing one row per CDR3 protein. The repertoire has fewer than 800,000 distinct CDR3 sequences, 16% of them found once; the top ten carry under 9.5%. This clonotype was counted between two and nine times. The antigen remains unidentified. General study points: Stable hyperthyroidism was told apart from ophthalmopathy by a model built on 13 V-J features.

The study enrolled patients aged 18 to 65 with newly diagnosed hyperthyroidism of under 2 months' duration. Uncontrolled infection, other autoimmune disease, pregnancy or lactation led to exclusion. Diagnosing involved the use of clinical symptoms, serum thyroxine and TRAb, thyroid ultrasound and orbital computed tomography. The CDR3 totals 15 residues. With 0 bases removed from V and 6 bases from J, the gap between germline ends came to 15 bases. Germline V gene lookup returns CDR1 DFQATT and CDR2 SNEGSKA (reference sequence). The chain joins TRBV20-1 to TRBJ2-4; D remains ambiguous. The sequenced sample consisted of blood. The TCR originated in a young man with Graves' hyperthyroidism. CDR3 nucleotides: TGCAGTGCTAGAGAGTCACCTTCCCCAGGAAACATTCAGTACTTC. It encodes CSARESPSPGNIQYF.